This entry lists 23 T cell receptor beta chains sequenced from one sample in a study of blood T cell repertoires in COVID-19. Libraries were prepared by immunoSEQ multiplex PCR; TCRdb keeps only in-frame clonotypes and omits some of them. The table shows more than 95,000 clones, with around four fifths occurring only once. The sample was peripheral blood. The receptor source for this set is a man aged 55 to 70 with acute or convalescent COVID-19.

The J gene is TRBJ2-1, the V gene TRBV5-4; possible D gene TRBD2, 6 bases. The CDR3 spans 14 residues. CDR1 and CDR2 from the germline V gene are SGHNT and YYREEE (reference sequence). Deletions cut 4 bases from V and 10 bases from J, with 18 bases between. CDR3 sequence: CASSSERVRAEQFF. CDR3 DNA: TGTGCCAGCAGCAGCGAGCGGGTTCGAGCAGAGCAGTTCTTC. Drawing the rest from reference TRBV5-4 and TRBJ2-1, the complete variable domain is ETGVTQSPTHLIKTRGQQVTLRCSSQSGHNTVSWYQQALGQGPQFIFQYYREEENGRGNFPPRFSGLQFPNYSSELNVNALELDDSALYLCASSSERVRAEQFFGPGTRLTVL.

This clone was seen a handful of times. The chain recombines TRBV7-9 with TRBJ1-5; 12 positions match TRBD1. The CDR3 spans 15 residues. J lost 6 bases, V lost 5 bases, and 5 bases had no gene match. Germline V gene data show CDR1 as SEHNR and CDR2 as FQNEAQ (reference sequence). CDR3 sequence: CASSPGQGAFQPQHF. As DNA, the CDR3 is TGTGCCAGCAGCCCGGGACAGGGGGCTTTTCAGCCCCAGCATTTT.

The chain carries TRBV28 and TRBJ2-1; possible D gene TRBD2, 5 bases. CDR3 length equals 11 residues. Trimming removed 6 bases from V and 10 bases from J, with 10 bases in between. Germline loops: CDR1 MDHEN, CDR2 SYDVKM. CDR3 in amino acids: CASRLSGEQFF. CDR3 DNA sequence: TGTGCCAGCAGACTGTCGGGGGAGCAGTTCTTC.

The rearrangement uses TRBV5-1 and TRBJ2-7, with 7 nucleotides matching TRBD1. V lost 4 bases, J lost 1 base, and 11 bases stayed unmatched. Germline CDR1 reads SGHRS; CDR2 reads YFSETQ. This CDR3 is built from 16 residues. Here the CDR3 reads CASSPTVDRVSYEQYF. The CDR3 bases are TGCGCCAGCAGCCCAACCGTAGACAGGGTATCCTACGAGCAGTACTTC. Looking up the rest from reference TRBV5-1 and TRBJ2-7 gives the full variable domain: KAGVTQTPRYLIKTRGQQVTLSCSPISGHRSVSWYQQTPGQGLQFLFEYFSETQRNKGNFPGRFSGRQFSNSRSEMNVSTLELGDSALYLCASSPTVDRVSYEQYFGPGTRLTVT.

The chain recombines TRBV19 with TRBJ1-4; D gene unclear. CDR3 length: 14 amino acids. Trimming took 4 bases from V and 3 from J, leaving 9 bases between them. Germline loops: CDR1 LNHDA, CDR2 SQIVND (reference sequence). The CDR3 nucleotides are TGTGCCAGTAGTAAGAATGGAGCTAATGAAAAACTGTTTTTT. Amino acid sequence: CASSKNGANEKLFF.

The chain uses TRBV6-6 and TRBJ2-3; perhaps TRBD2 as D (6 bases). Germline CDR1 MNHNY, CDR2 SVGAGI (reference sequence). The CDR3 length is 18 residues. Trimming took 5 bases from V and 2 from J, leaving 23 bases between them. CDR3 sequence reads: CASSPRGRVWGATDTQYF. The CDR3 nucleotides are TGTGCCAGCAGTCCGCGGGGCAGGGTTTGGGGTGCCACAGATACGCAGTATTTT.

The rearrangement joins TRBV7-2 to TRBJ1-1, with 11 bases identical to TRBD1. J gave up 4 bases and V 5 bases, and 6 bases lay outside the gene matches. This CDR3 comprises 15 residues. Per germline, CDR1 SGHTA and CDR2 FQGNSA. The CDR3: CASSLRDRGFTEAFF. For the CDR3, the DNA is TGTGCCAGCAGCCTCCGGGACAGGGGGTTCACTGAAGCTTTCTTT.

This clone was seen only a few times. J is TRBJ1-5 and V is TRBV7-9; the D gene is possibly TRBD1 (5 bases). The V end was cut by 5 bases, the J end by 4 bases, with 18 bases between. Germline CDR1 SEHNR, CDR2 FQNEAQ (reference sequence). The CDR3 runs to 16 residues. The CDR3 nucleotides are TGTGCCAGCAGCCCATCCGGGGGACTATCTAATCAGCCCCAGCATTTT. It yields the protein CASSPSGGLSNQPQHF.

The chain carries TRBV2 and TRBJ2-1, with D unresolved. The V end lost 6 bases, the J end lost 7 bases, and 7 bases lay between the germline ends. CDR3 size: 11 residues. Germline V gene data show CDR1 as SNHLY and CDR2 as FYNNEI. CDR3 residues: CASRAVNEQFF. The DNA for the CDR3 is TGTGCCAGCAGGGCAGTTAATGAGCAGTTCTTC.

This chain links TRBV18 with TRBJ2-2; TRBD1 matches at 9 bases. Germline loops: CDR1 KGHSH, CDR2 LQKENI. J lost 4 bases, V lost 3 bases, and 0 bases had no gene match. The CDR3 extends over 14 amino acids. The CDR3 protein is CASSPGQGTGELFF. The CDR3 DNA reads as TGTGCCAGCTCACCGGGACAGGGCACCGGGGAGCTGTTTTTT.

The genes are TRBV28 and TRBJ1-5, with D tentatively TRBD1 (6 bases). CDR3 size: 16 residues. CDR1 MDHEN and CDR2 SYDVKM come from the germline V gene. Trimming cost V 4 bases and J 5 bases, with 18 bases left between them. CDR3 nucleotide sequence: TGTGCCAGCAGTTGGCAACAGGGCGGAAGAGATCAGCCCCAGCATTTT. The encoded protein is CASSWQQGGRDQPQHF.

V and J are TRBV7-9 and TRBJ1-2; 9 bases map to TRBD1. V gave up 1 base and J gave up 5 bases; unmatched junction bases: 8. CDR1 and CDR2 from the germline V gene are SEHNR and FQNEAQ (reference sequence). The CDR3 is 16 amino acids. For the CDR3, the DNA is TGTGCCAGCAGCTTAGGGGGGACAGGGCCGATATATGGCTACACCTTC. Residues: CASSLGGTGPIYGYTF.

The rearrangement joins TRBV28 to TRBJ1-1; no clear D. V lost 4 bases to trimming and J lost 11 bases, with 11 bases between them. CDR3 length: 11 amino acids. CDR1 MDHEN and CDR2 SYDVKM come from the germline V gene. Here the CDR3 reads CASSSSTRAFF. The CDR3 DNA sequence: TGTGCCAGCAGTTCTTCCACCAGGGCTTTCTTT. Looking up the rest from reference TRBV28 and TRBJ1-1 gives the full variable domain: DVKVTQSSRYLVKRTGEKVFLECVQDMDHENMFWYRQDPGLGLRLIYFSYDVKMKEKGDIPEGYSVSREKKERFSLILESASTNQTSMYLCASSSSTRAFFGQGTRLTVV.

The chain couples TRBV24-1 to TRBJ2-7; TRBD1 might be the D (6 bases). CDR1 and CDR2 (germline): KGHDR, SFDVKD. Trimming cost V 4 bases and J 10 bases, with 13 bases left between them. The CDR3 is 12 residues long. The CDR3 DNA reads as TGTGCCACCAGTGAGGGACACCGATCTCAGTACTTC. Encoded protein: CATSEGHRSQYF.

This chain links TRBV5-1 with TRBJ2-1; 8 bases match TRBD2. CDR3 length equals 14 residues. CDR1 SGHRS and CDR2 YFSETQ come from the germline V gene. The V segment lost 4 bases and the J segment 9 bases; nucleotides outside the gene matches: 9. The CDR3 coding sequence is TGCGCCAGCAGCCCTGGACTAGCTAGTAGTGAGCAGTTCTTC. Its translation is CASSPGLASSEQFF.

The chain carries TRBV29-1 and TRBJ2-3, with 9 nucleotides matching TRBD1. CDR3 length: 17 residues. The germline V gene has CDR1 SQVTM and CDR2 ANQGSEA. V was pared by 1 base and J by 3 bases, with 11 bases of the junction left unmatched. This CDR3 reads CSVEGGTGTRRTDTQYF. Written as DNA, the CDR3 is TGCAGCGTTGAAGGAGGGACAGGGACGAGGAGGACAGATACGCAGTATTTT.

The V gene is TRBV24-1, the J gene TRBJ2-2; 9 positions agree with TRBD1. This CDR3 has 18 amino acids. The V and J ends lost 4 bases and 0 bases, in that order; junction bases with no gene match: 8. Looked up from germline, CDR1 is KGHDR and CDR2 is SFDVKD. CDR3 coding DNA: TGTGCCACCAGTGACGCACCGGGACAGGGCTCGAACACCGGGGAGCTGTTTTTT. Residues: CATSDAPGQGSNTGELFF.

The CDR3 here is CASSFRGGSTDTQYF. The DNA of the CDR3 is TGTGCCAGCAGTTTTCGAGGCGGGAGCACAGATACGCAGTATTTT. The chain employs TRBV28 and TRBJ2-3; the D gene is possibly TRBD2 (5 bases). Germline-derived CDR1 and CDR2 are MDHEN and SYDVKM. V was pared by 3 bases and J by 0 bases, with 10 bases between. The CDR3 sequence is 15 residues long.

V and J are TRBV25-1 and TRBJ2-1; TRBD2 agrees at 8 bases. This CDR3 has 16 residues. Germline V gene data show CDR1 as MGHDK and CDR2 as SYGVNS. V trimming: 2 bases; J trimming: 6 bases; junction bases outside the gene matches: 9. The CDR3 spells CASSEPRLASLNEQFF. The CDR3 DNA reads as TGTGCCAGCAGTGAACCGAGACTAGCGAGTCTCAATGAGCAGTTCTTC.

J is TRBJ1-2 and V is TRBV5-4, with 9 bases matching TRBD1. V lost 4 bases, J lost 1 base, and 8 bases stayed unmatched. CDR3 length: 16 amino acids. Germline CDR1 and CDR2: SGHNT and YYREEE (reference sequence). The CDR3 region has the DNA TGTGCCAGCAGCCAGCCGGGACAGGGATTTAACTATGGCTACACCTTC. It encodes CASSQPGQGFNYGYTF.

This chain links TRBV27 with TRBJ2-4, with TRBD2 identical over 10 bases. The V gene end was trimmed by 3 bases and the J gene end by 2 bases; junction bases not matched to a gene: 10. The V gene's germline CDR1 is MNHEY and CDR2 SMNVEV (reference sequence). CDR3 length equals 18 residues. CDR3 sequence reads: CASSFGLAGAGTKNIQYF. The CDR3 nucleotides read TGTGCCAGCAGTTTTGGGCTAGCGGGAGCAGGAACCAAAAACATTCAGTACTTC.

This clone was found a few times. The chain employs TRBV3-1 (or the pseudogene TRBV3-2) and TRBJ1-5; no clear D gene. Trimming removed 5 bases at V and 5 bases at J, with 10 bases between. The CDR3 extends over 13 amino acids. Germline CDR1 is LGHDT and CDR2 is YNNKEL (reference sequence). CDR3 nucleotide sequence: TGTGCCAGCAGCGCGGCGCGATATCAGCCCCAGCATTTT. Protein sequence: CASSAARYQPQHF.

This rearrangement joins TRBV3-1 (or the pseudogene TRBV3-2) to TRBJ2-2; D gene uncertain. Per the germline V gene, CDR1 is LGHDT and CDR2 is YNNKEL (reference sequence). Deletions cut 4 bases from V and 4 bases from J, with 10 bases between. The CDR3 is 14 residues long. The CDR3 is CASSRALGTGELFF. CDR3 in DNA: TGTGCCAGCAGCCGGGCCCTTGGCACCGGGGAGCTGTTTTTT.